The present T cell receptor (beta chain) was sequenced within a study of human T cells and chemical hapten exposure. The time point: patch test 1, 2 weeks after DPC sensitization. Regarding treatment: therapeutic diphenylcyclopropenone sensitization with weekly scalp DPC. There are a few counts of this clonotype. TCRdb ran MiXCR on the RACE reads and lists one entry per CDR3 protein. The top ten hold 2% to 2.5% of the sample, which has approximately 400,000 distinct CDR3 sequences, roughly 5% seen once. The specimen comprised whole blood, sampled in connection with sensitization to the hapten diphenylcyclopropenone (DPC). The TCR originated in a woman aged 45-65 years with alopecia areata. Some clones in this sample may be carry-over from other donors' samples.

DNA for the CDR3: TGTGCCAGCAGTTACTACACCGGGGAGCTGTTTTTT. Translating it yields CASSYYTGELFF. The V call is TRBV6-5, the J call TRBJ2-2; D not certain. Germline assignment: CDR1 MNHEY and CDR2 SVGAGI. Trimming cost V 1 base and J 3 bases, with 0 bases left between them. This CDR3 is 12 amino acids long.